This section outlines one T cell receptor beta chain sequence together with its context. The junction departs from the called germline gene at one end, perhaps through a read error. The sample originates from a study of blood T cells in healthy people across ages. The authors ran a second PCR of roughly 6 to 11 cycles using a sample-barcoded 5' primer and a J-beta primer mix. Per sample, CDR3-containing paired-end reads numbered at least 2.5 million. In TCRdb, the 5' RACE reads were re-called with MiXCR into one record per CDR3 protein. The sample contains a few hundred thousand distinct CDR3 sequences, 45% to 65% of which appear only once. The sample consisted of blood. This clonotype was sampled from a man in his sixties in good health.

The CDR3 nucleotides are TGTGCCAGCGGTGAAGTGGGCAAAAGCGACATTCAGTACTTC. Residues: CASGEVGKSDIQYF. This chain uses TRBV6-1 with TRBJ2-4, with unresolved D. The V gene's germline CDR1 is MNHNS and CDR2 SASEGT. This CDR3 has 14 residues.